Below, 18 T cell receptor beta chains from the same sample are listed, as sequenced in a study of T cell repertoires in cytomegalovirus infection (dated by TCRdb to between 2019 and 2020). Data came from an Illumina HiSeq 1500. TCRdb reran the public reads through fastp at Q25 and MiXCR, keeping productive beta chains. Entries are consolidated by CDR3 protein sequence, retaining the most common genes and DNA. The sample data list about 310,000 distinct CDR3 sequences, and just under 25% of these were observed just once. Clones ranked in the top ten supply 13% of the sample. The treatment or condition label on this specimen signifies: in vitro stimulation with specific CMV peptide epitopes to enrich CMV-specific T cells. These receptors' antigens are unknown. Source: cultured PBMCs, taken from culture after CMV antigen stimulation. These receptors all stem from a human donor in good health (CMV status not recorded). Some clones in this sample may be carry-over from other donors' samples.

The chain links TRBV12-3 or TRBV12-4 to TRBJ1-5; D is uncertain. This CDR3 is built from 14 residues. V lost 6 bases, J lost 5 bases, and 14 bases lay in between. The CDR3 DNA sequence: TGTGCCAGCAGCTCCTCCAGTGTTTATCAGCCCCAGCATTTT. It codes for CASSSSSVYQPQHF.

The V and J genes are TRBV6-2 or TRBV6-3 and TRBJ2-3, with D hard to call. The CDR3 covers 14 residues. The germline V gene encodes CDR1 MNHEY and CDR2 SVGEGT. With 6 bases removed from V and 2 bases from J, the gap between germline ends came to 12 bases. CDR3 sequence (DNA): TGTGCCAGCAGCCCCACCCGGATCACAGATACGCAGTATTTT. Protein product: CASSPTRITDTQYF.

This chain connects TRBV20-1 to TRBJ2-7; TRBD2 aligns across 13 bases. V trimming: 5 bases; J trimming: 4 bases; junction bases outside the gene matches: 5. The CDR3 sequence is 14 residues long. The germline V gene has CDR1 DFQATT and CDR2 SNEGSKA (reference sequence). The CDR3 is CSAGVLAGGYEQYF. The DNA for the CDR3 is TGCAGTGCTGGGGTACTAGCGGGAGGGTACGAGCAGTACTTC.

This sequence joins TRBV7-6 and TRBJ2-1; 10 bases are shared with TRBD2. The germline gives CDR1 SGHVS, CDR2 FNYEAQ. The CDR3 has 14 residues. J gave up 7 bases and V 3 bases, and 3 bases lay outside the gene matches. The CDR3 coding sequence is TGTGCCAGCAGCTTGCTAGCGGGAGTTAATGAGCAGTTCTTC. It yields the protein CASSLLAGVNEQFF.

This clonotype was counted between two and nine times. The chain recombines TRBV12-3 or TRBV12-4 with TRBJ2-1; 11 positions match TRBD2. The CDR3 extends over 16 amino acids. V lost 7 bases, J lost 2 bases, and 7 bases stayed unmatched. The CDR3 nucleotides read TGTGCCAGCACCCCGGGGGGACTAGCGGCCTACAATGAGCAGTTCTTC. Translating it yields CASTPGGLAAYNEQFF.

This clonotype turned up a few times. This chain links TRBV12-3 or TRBV12-4 with TRBJ2-3; a possible D gene is TRBD2 (6 bases). CDR3 size: 16 residues. The V end lost 3 bases, the J end lost 1 base, and 14 bases lay between the germline ends. Here the CDR3 reads CASSFDLIAGTDTQYF. The DNA for the CDR3 is TGTGCCAGCAGTTTCGACTTAATAGCGGGCACAGATACGCAGTATTTT.

This clonotype was picked up a small number of times. J is TRBJ2-3 and V is TRBV28; D is unclear. This CDR3 has 13 amino acids. CDR1 is MDHEN and CDR2 is SYDVKM in the germline V gene. Trimming cost V 6 bases and J 8 bases, with 15 bases left between them. CDR3 DNA sequence: TGTGCCAGCAGCCCAGACTCGCCCCCTACGCAGTATTTT. As protein: CASSPDSPPTQYF.

This clonotype was counted a few times. The chain is built from TRBV7-9 and TRBJ1-3; tentative D call: TRBD1 (5 bases). Per germline, CDR1 SEHNR and CDR2 FQNEAQ (reference sequence). Trimming shortened V by 3 bases and J by 0 bases, and 9 bases separated the two germline ends. The CDR3 extends over 15 amino acids. The CDR3 region is CASSFRDVSGNTIYF. CDR3 bases: TGTGCCAGCAGCTTCCGGGACGTCTCTGGAAACACCATATATTTT.

This clonotype occurred many times. CDR3 region: CASSLGPSGGADTQYF. The CDR3 DNA reads as TGTGCCAGCAGCTTAGGACCTAGCGGGGGGGCAGATACGCAGTATTTT. The chain employs TRBV7-2 and TRBJ2-3; 12 bases line up with TRBD2. CDR3 length equals 16 residues. J lost 4 bases, V lost 1 base, and 3 bases had no gene match. Germline V gene data show CDR1 as SGHTA and CDR2 as FQGNSA.

The chain couples TRBV6-5 to TRBJ2-1, with 9 bases lining up with TRBD2. The length of the CDR3 is 15 residues. Looked up from germline, CDR1 is MNHEY and CDR2 is SVGAGI. The V gene end was trimmed by 2 bases and the J gene end by 4 bases; junction bases not matched to a gene: 3. This CDR3 reads CASSYVGLAYNEQFF. The CDR3 DNA sequence: TGTGCCAGCAGTTACGTCGGACTAGCGTACAATGAGCAGTTCTTC.

This sequence joins TRBV4-1 and TRBJ1-2; TRBD1 agrees at 8 bases. Losses at the gene ends were 2 bases for V and 4 bases for J; bases not matched to a gene: 12. The CDR3 extends over 17 amino acids. Germline assignment: CDR1 MGHRA and CDR2 YSYEKL. CDR3 residues: CASSQTEGQGSTYGYTF. As DNA, the CDR3 is TGCGCCAGCAGCCAAACAGAAGGACAGGGCTCTACCTATGGCTACACCTTC.

This clonotype was recorded many times. The J gene is TRBJ2-7, the V gene TRBV7-2; possible D gene TRBD2, 6 bases. V shed 5 bases and J shed 8 bases, with 16 bases lying between them. Germline V lookup: CDR1 SGHTA, CDR2 FQGNSA. The CDR3 covers 13 residues. This chain's CDR3 is CASSQIAGGKQYV. For the CDR3, the DNA is TGTGCCAGCAGCCAAATCGCCGGAGGGAAGCAGTACGTC.

This rearrangement joins TRBV7-4 to TRBJ1-1; 7 bases agree with TRBD1. The V and J ends lost 3 bases and 0 bases, in that order; junction bases with no gene match: 7. This CDR3 comprises 16 residues. Germline-derived CDR1 and CDR2 are SGHVT and SQSDAQ. CDR3 in DNA: TGTGCCAGCAGCTTCCCCCAGGGGGTCATGAACACTGAAGCTTTCTTT. It translates to CASSFPQGVMNTEAFF.

This clonotype has just a few counts. V gene TRBV4-1 combines with J gene TRBJ1-6; weak D call: TRBD1 (5 bases). This CDR3 has 17 residues. Germline V CDR1 and CDR2: MGHRA, YSYEKL. Trimming removed 0 bases from V and 7 bases from J, with 16 bases in between. DNA of the CDR3: TGCGCCAGCAGCCAAGATACAGCCGGGGCGGAAAATTCACCCCTCCACTTT. This codes for CASSQDTAGAENSPLHF.

This clonotype was seen many times. The rearrangement uses TRBV27 and TRBJ1-1; D is unresolved. The CDR3 length is 14 residues. Trimming shortened V by 3 bases and J by 2 bases, and 10 bases separated the two germline ends. Germline V CDR1 and CDR2: MNHEY, SMNVEV (reference sequence). CDR3 sequence: CASSFQQPNTEAFF. The CDR3 region has the DNA TGTGCCAGCAGTTTTCAGCAACCCAACACTGAAGCTTTCTTT.

The V gene is TRBV6-2 or TRBV6-3, the J gene TRBJ2-3; D possibly corresponds to TRBD2 (6 bases). V lost 6 bases to trimming and J lost 10 bases, with 17 bases between them. Per germline, CDR1 MNHEY and CDR2 SVGEGT. The CDR3 is 13 amino acids. CDR3 in amino acids: CASSVLAWSPQYF. The CDR3, as DNA: TGTGCCAGCAGCGTACTAGCTTGGAGTCCGCAGTATTTT.

This clonotype was observed a handful of times. This chain joins TRBV10-2 and TRBJ2-7; TRBD2 matches at 9 bases. Germline V gene data show CDR1 as WSHSY and CDR2 as SAAADI. J gave up 6 bases and V 7 bases, and 10 bases lay outside the gene matches. The CDR3 runs to 14 residues. CDR3: CASTLAGGRSEQYV. Written as DNA, the CDR3 is TGCGCCAGCACCTTGGCGGGAGGGAGGTCCGAGCAGTACGTC.

This clonotype was detected a few times. The chain combines TRBV7-2 with TRBJ2-2, with no clear D. This CDR3 comprises 15 residues. The V gene's germline CDR1 is SGHTA and CDR2 FQGNSA. V was clipped by 2 bases and J by 0 bases, with 7 bases between them. CDR3 protein: CASSLSAPNTGELFF. CDR3 nucleotides: TGTGCCAGCAGCTTAAGCGCTCCGAACACCGGGGAGCTGTTTTTT.